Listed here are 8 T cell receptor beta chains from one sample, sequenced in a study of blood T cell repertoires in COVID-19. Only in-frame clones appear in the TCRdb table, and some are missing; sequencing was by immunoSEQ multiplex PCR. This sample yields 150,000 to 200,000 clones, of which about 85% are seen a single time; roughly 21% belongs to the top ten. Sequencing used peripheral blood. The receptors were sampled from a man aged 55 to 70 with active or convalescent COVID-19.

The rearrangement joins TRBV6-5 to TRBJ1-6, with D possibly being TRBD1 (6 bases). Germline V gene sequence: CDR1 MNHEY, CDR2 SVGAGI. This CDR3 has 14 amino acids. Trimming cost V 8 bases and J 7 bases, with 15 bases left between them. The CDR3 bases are TGTGCCAGCTCAGGGGCCTCCCAAAATTCACCCCTCCACTTT. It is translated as CASSGASQNSPLHF.

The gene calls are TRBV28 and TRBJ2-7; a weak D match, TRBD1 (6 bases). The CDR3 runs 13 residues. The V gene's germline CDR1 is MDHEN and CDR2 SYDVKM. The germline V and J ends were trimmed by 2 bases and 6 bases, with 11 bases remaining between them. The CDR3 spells CASSLGAGVEQYF. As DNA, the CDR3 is TGTGCCAGCAGTTTAGGGGCAGGGGTCGAGCAGTACTTC.

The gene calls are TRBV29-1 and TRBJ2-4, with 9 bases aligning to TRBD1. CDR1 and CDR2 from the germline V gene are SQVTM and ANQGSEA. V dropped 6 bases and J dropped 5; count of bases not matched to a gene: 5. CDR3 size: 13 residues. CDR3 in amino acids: CSVGDRAQNIQYF. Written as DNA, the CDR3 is TGCAGCGTGGGGGACAGGGCCCAAAACATTCAGTACTTC.

The CDR3 DNA reads as TGTGCCAGCAGTTATTTAGAGTCGTTTGGGGCCGGCTACACCTTC. Its protein is CASSYLESFGAGYTF. The chain uses TRBV6-6 and TRBJ1-2; D might be TRBD1 (5 bases). With 3 bases removed from V and 8 bases from J, the gap between germline ends came to 19 bases. Germline V CDR1 and CDR2: MNHNY, SVGAGI (reference sequence). The CDR3 extends over 15 amino acids.

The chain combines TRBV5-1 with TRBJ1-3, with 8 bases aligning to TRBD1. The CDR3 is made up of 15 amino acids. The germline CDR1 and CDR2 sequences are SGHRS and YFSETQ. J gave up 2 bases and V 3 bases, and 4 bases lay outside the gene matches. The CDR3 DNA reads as TGCGCCAGCAGCTGGACAGGGTTTGCTGGAAACACCATATATTTT. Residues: CASSWTGFAGNTIYF.

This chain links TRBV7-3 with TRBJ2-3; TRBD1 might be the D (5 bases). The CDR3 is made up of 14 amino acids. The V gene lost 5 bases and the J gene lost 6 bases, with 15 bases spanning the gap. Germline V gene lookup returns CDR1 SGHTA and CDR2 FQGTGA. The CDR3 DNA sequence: TGTGCCAGCAGCCCAGGAAGGGGATCGGATACGCAGTATTTT. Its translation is CASSPGRGSDTQYF.

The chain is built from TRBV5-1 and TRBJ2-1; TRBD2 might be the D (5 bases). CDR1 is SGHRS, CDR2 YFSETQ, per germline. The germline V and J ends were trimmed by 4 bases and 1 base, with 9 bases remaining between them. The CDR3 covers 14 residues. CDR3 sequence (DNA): TGCGCCAGCAGCGAGGGTCCTTCCTACAATGAGCAGTTCTTC. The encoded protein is CASSEGPSYNEQFF. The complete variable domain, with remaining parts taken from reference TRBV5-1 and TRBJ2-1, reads KAGVTQTPRYLIKTRGQQVTLSCSPISGHRSVSWYQQTPGQGLQFLFEYFSETQRNKGNFPGRFSGRQFSNSRSEMNVSTLELGDSALYLCASSEGPSYNEQFFGPGTRLTVL.

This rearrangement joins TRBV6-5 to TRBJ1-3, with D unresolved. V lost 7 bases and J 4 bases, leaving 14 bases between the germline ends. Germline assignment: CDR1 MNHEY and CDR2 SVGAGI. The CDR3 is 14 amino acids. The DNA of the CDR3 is TGTGCCAGCACCAAAGGAGGGTCCGGAAACACCATATATTTT. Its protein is CASTKGGSGNTIYF.